The T cell receptor (beta chain) described here comes from a study of blood T cell repertoires in COVID-19. The wider study: PBMCs, B-cell-depleted T cells, or T cells were the source of the cDNA or gDNA that made up the material.

Profiled with immunoSEQ multiplex PCR; TCRdb holds only in-frame clones, not every one. The sample lists roughly 200,000 clones, 75% to 90% occurring once. Germline V gene sequence: CDR1 MGHRA, CDR2 YSYEKL. CDR3 length: 16 residues. The V gene lost 0 bases and the J gene lost 0 bases, with 10 bases spanning the gap. The clonotype comes from a man aged 40-49 years who had recovered from COVID-19. This chain connects TRBV4-1 to TRBJ2-3; TRBD1 might be the D (5 bases). Sequenced sample: PBMCs or T cells enriched from blood (not recorded which). The CDR3: CASSQDSGQSTDTQYF. The CDR3 DNA reads as TGCGCCAGCAGCCAAGACTCAGGGCAGAGCACAGATACGCAGTATTTT.